A single sample gave rise to the 29 T cell receptor beta chains below, sequenced in a study of blood T cell repertoires in COVID-19. The protocol was immunoSEQ multiplex PCR, while the TCRdb copy is restricted to in-frame clones and leaves out a portion. Of roughly 160,000 clones in the sample, approximately 85% were seen once. Sequenced input: peripheral blood. Receptors originate from a woman aged 45-65 years with COVID-19, enrolled during active disease.

The chain carries TRBV7-9 and TRBJ1-2; 10 nucleotides line up with TRBD1. V gave up 5 bases and J gave up 0 bases; unmatched junction bases: 6. CDR1 is SEHNR and CDR2 is FQNEAQ in the germline V gene (reference sequence). The CDR3 sequence is 16 residues long. In DNA, the CDR3 is TGTGCCAGCAGCCATGGGGGGACAGGGGCTAACTATGGCTACACCTTC. This codes for CASSHGGTGANYGYTF. Combining the CDR3 with reference TRBV7-9 and TRBJ1-2 gives the whole variable domain DTGVSQNPRHKITKRGQNVTFRCDPISEHNRLYWYRQTLGQGPEFLTYFQNEAQLEKSRLLSDRFSAERPKGSFSTLEIQRTEQGDSAMYLCASSHGGTGANYGYTFGSGTRLTVV.

V usage is TRBV4-1 and J usage is TRBJ2-7; the match to TRBD1 covers 11 bases. This CDR3 has 15 residues. V was pared by 1 base and J by 4 bases, with 3 bases of the junction left unmatched. Germline V gives CDR1 MGHRA, CDR2 YSYEKL. The CDR3 is CASSQVGTGGYEQYF. The CDR3 coding sequence is TGCGCCAGCAGCCAAGTTGGGACAGGGGGGTACGAGCAGTACTTC.

The chain carries TRBV9 and TRBJ1-4; D is undetermined. Germline V CDR1 and CDR2: SGDLS, YYNGEE. The ends were cut back, 0 bases at V and 3 bases at J, with 9 bases in the middle. The CDR3 is 15 residues long. DNA of the CDR3: TGTGCCAGCAGCGTAGGCTGGGGAGCTAATGAAAAACTGTTTTTT. Protein product: CASSVGWGANEKLFF.

This clone was counted between two and nine times. V gene TRBV30 combines with J gene TRBJ1-5, with unresolved D. Trimming shortened V by 2 bases and J by 6 bases, and 8 bases separated the two germline ends. CDR1 is GTSNPN, CDR2 SVGIG, per germline (reference sequence). This CDR3 has 12 amino acids. Written as DNA, the CDR3 is TGTGCCTGGAGTTCCCTAGGTCAGCCCCAGCATTTT. Translated: CAWSSLGQPQHF.

This clone was observed a few times. The chain recombines TRBV30 with TRBJ1-5; a possible D gene is TRBD1 (5 bases). The V and J ends lost 2 bases and 0 bases respectively, with 17 bases between them. CDR1 and CDR2 (germline): GTSNPN, SVGIG (reference sequence). The CDR3 is 17 amino acids. DNA for the CDR3: TGTGCCTGGAGTAAACCCCGGGGGGGTGATAGCAATCAGCCCCAGCATTTT. It codes for CAWSKPRGGDSNQPQHF.

This sequence joins TRBV9 and TRBJ1-2, with TRBD1 identical over 9 bases. V dropped 3 bases and J dropped 8; count of bases not matched to a gene: 5. The germline V gene has CDR1 SGDLS and CDR2 YYNGEE. This CDR3 has 13 residues. The CDR3 DNA reads as TGTGCCAGCAGCGCGGACAGGGGATTCGGCTACACCTTC. It translates to CASSADRGFGYTF.

This clone has just a few counts. The sample holds other DNA sequences that translate to the same CDR3. The chain couples TRBV10-3 to TRBJ1-2; TRBD1 aligns across 11 bases. Looked up from germline, CDR1 is ENHRY and CDR2 is SYGVKD. V lost 4 bases and J lost 3; bases outside the gene matches: 1. The CDR3 totals 14 residues. The CDR3 sequence: CAISVGQGDYGYTF. CDR3 DNA sequence: TGTGCCATCAGTGTGGGACAGGGGGACTATGGCTACACCTTC.

The chain links TRBV10-1 to TRBJ2-5, with TRBD1 as a possible D gene (5 bases). Germline V gives CDR1 WNHNN, CDR2 SYGVQD (reference sequence). Deletions cut 0 bases from V and 5 bases from J, with 16 bases between. The CDR3 has 16 residues. For the CDR3, the DNA is TGCGCCAGCAGTGAGTCGGTAATAGGGGTTGGCGAGACCCAGTACTTC. Residues: CASSESVIGVGETQYF.

The chain is built from TRBV11-2 and TRBJ2-3, with D possibly matching TRBD2 (6 bases). CDR3 length: 15 residues. Germline lookup yields CDR1 SGHAT and CDR2 FQNNGV. Between the trimmed V and J ends, which lost 2 bases and 2 bases, there was a span of 11 bases. The CDR3 loop is CASSLKGLFTDTQYF. The CDR3 nucleotides read TGTGCCAGCAGCTTAAAGGGACTCTTCACAGATACGCAGTATTTT.

The gene calls are TRBV4-1 and TRBJ1-4; D is undetermined. CDR1 is MGHRA, CDR2 YSYEKL, per germline. Trimming removed 0 bases at V and 6 bases at J, with 5 bases between. The CDR3 is 13 amino acids. The CDR3 loop is CASSQDQYEKLFF. The DNA for the CDR3 is TGCGCCAGCAGCCAAGATCAGTATGAAAAACTGTTTTTT.

The chain couples TRBV2 to TRBJ2-7, with D tentatively TRBD2 (5 bases). This CDR3 is 13 amino acids long. The germline V gene has CDR1 SNHLY and CDR2 FYNNEI. Trimming removed 7 bases at V and 5 bases at J, with 15 bases between. The CDR3 DNA follows: TGTGCCAGCACCCTATATGAGGGCGACGAGCAGTACTTC. This translates into CASTLYEGDEQYF.

This sequence joins TRBV12-3 or TRBV12-4 and TRBJ1-5; the D is unclear. The CDR3 consists of 12 residues. Trimming removed 1 base from V and 6 bases from J, with 4 bases in between. The CDR3 loop is CASSLDIQPQHF. The CDR3 nucleotides are TGTGCCAGCAGTTTAGACATTCAGCCCCAGCATTTT.

This rearrangement joins TRBV10-3 to TRBJ2-5, with 14 bases matching TRBD2. Per germline, CDR1 ENHRY and CDR2 SYGVKD. The CDR3 extends over 14 amino acids. With 6 bases clipped from V and 3 bases from J, the junction kept 0 bases outside the gene matches. The DNA for the CDR3 is TGTGCCATCAGGACTAGCGGGGGGGAAGAGACCCAGTACTTC. This codes for CAIRTSGGEETQYF.

The chain combines TRBV28 with TRBJ2-7; TRBD2 is a possible D gene (6 bases). The length of the CDR3 is 16 residues. Germline V lookup: CDR1 MDHEN, CDR2 SYDVKM. The V gene lost 3 bases and the J gene lost 1 base, with 16 bases spanning the gap. CDR3 amino acids: CASSFPYTGESYEQYF. The CDR3 DNA is TGTGCCAGCAGTTTCCCCTATACGGGGGAGTCCTACGAGCAGTACTTC.

This chain links TRBV11-3 with TRBJ2-1; 9 bases match TRBD1. Germline V gene lookup returns CDR1 SGHNT and CDR2 YENEEA. The CDR3 is 15 amino acids. The V gene end was trimmed by 6 bases and the J gene end by 4 bases; junction bases not matched to a gene: 7. The CDR3 DNA sequence: TGTGCCAGCAGACCCGGGACAGGGACTTACAATGAGCAGTTCTTC. Residues: CASRPGTGTYNEQFF.

The chain joins TRBV12-3 or TRBV12-4 to TRBJ2-3; the D is unclear. The CDR3 is made up of 13 amino acids. V was trimmed by 3 bases and J by 4 bases, leaving 8 bases between them. CDR3 DNA sequence: TGTGCCAGCAGTTTTGCTAGTTCAGATACGCAGTATTTT. Its protein product is CASSFASSDTQYF.

Concerning this clone itself: The sample contains more than one DNA sequence encoding this CDR3. The chain recombines TRBV19 with TRBJ2-5, with D unclear. Trimming pared 1 base from V and 5 bases from J, leaving 5 bases between. Per the germline V gene, CDR1 is LNHDA and CDR2 is SQIVND (reference sequence). The CDR3 has 12 residues. The CDR3 sequence is CASSIAGETQYF. CDR3 DNA sequence: TGTGCCAGTAGTATAGCCGGGGAGACCCAGTACTTC.

This clone was detected once. V and J are TRBV6-5 and TRBJ2-1; 14 nucleotides agree with TRBD2. The CDR3 is 14 residues long. CDR1 and CDR2 (germline): MNHEY, SVGAGI. The V segment lost 10 bases and the J segment 9 bases; nucleotides outside the gene matches: 8. CDR3 sequence (DNA): TGTGCCACCACGACTAGCGGGGGGGCCGGTGAGCAGTTCTTC. It is translated as CATTTSGGAGEQFF.

The rearrangement joins TRBV7-2 to TRBJ2-5; maybe TRBD1 (6 bases). V was trimmed by 0 bases and J by 1 base, leaving 9 bases between them. Germline V gene data show CDR1 as SGHTA and CDR2 as FQGNSA. The CDR3 totals 15 residues. The DNA of the CDR3 is TGTGCCAGCAGCTTAGCGGGGGCCCTCCAAGAGACCCAGTACTTC. It specifies CASSLAGALQETQYF.

The rearrangement uses TRBV28 and TRBJ2-4; the match to TRBD2 covers 9 bases. The germline gives CDR1 MDHEN, CDR2 SYDVKM. V shed 1 base, J shed 2 bases, and the junction held 6 bases outside the gene matches. There are 17 residues in the CDR3. The CDR3 region is CASSLFGGGVSKNIQYF. The CDR3 bases are TGTGCCAGCAGTTTATTCGGCGGGGGGGTGTCCAAAAACATTCAGTACTTC.

The chain joins TRBV15 to TRBJ1-3; D uncertain. The germline V gene has CDR1 LNHNV and CDR2 YYDKDF (reference sequence). The ends were cut back, 2 bases at V and 0 bases at J, with 14 bases in the middle. The CDR3 sequence is 17 residues long. The CDR3 reads CATSRPPWSDSGNTIYF. As DNA, the CDR3 is TGTGCCACCAGCAGACCACCATGGTCAGACTCTGGAAACACCATATATTTT.

The chain recombines TRBV3-1 (or the pseudogene TRBV3-2) with TRBJ1-6, with TRBD1 matching 8 bases. This CDR3 spans 15 amino acids. Germline assignment: CDR1 LGHDT and CDR2 YNNKEL (reference sequence). V lost 4 bases, J lost 3 bases, and 2 bases stayed unmatched. DNA for the CDR3: TGTGCCAGCAGCCCCGGACAGGGCTATAATTCACCCCTCCACTTT. This sequence encodes CASSPGQGYNSPLHF.

This rearrangement joins TRBV10-2 to TRBJ1-1; possibly TRBD1 for D (6 bases). The V end was cut by 8 bases, the J end by 4 bases, with 11 bases between. Germline CDR1 reads WSHSY; CDR2 reads SAAADI. This CDR3 region has 12 residues. Written as DNA, the CDR3 is TGCGCCAGCGCCAGGGGTTCCACTGAAGCTTTCTTT. Translating it yields CASARGSTEAFF.

The chain couples TRBV3-1 (or the pseudogene TRBV3-2) to TRBJ2-1; 7 nucleotides match TRBD2. In germline, CDR1 is LGHDT, CDR2 YNNKEL (reference sequence). This CDR3 has 15 residues. Trimming at V came to 1 base and at J to 8 bases, leaving 8 bases not matched to a gene. CDR3 loop: CASSQGPTSVDEQFF. The CDR3, as DNA: TGTGCCAGCAGCCAAGGGCCCACTAGCGTCGATGAGCAGTTCTTC.

V usage is TRBV4-1 and J usage is TRBJ1-1; D not resolved. V was trimmed by 10 bases and J by 1 base, leaving 10 bases between them. Germline V CDR1 and CDR2: MGHRA, YSYEKL. The CDR3 runs to 12 residues. The CDR3 region is CATGNRNTEAFF. The CDR3 coding sequence is TGCGCCACCGGGAATCGGAACACTGAAGCTTTCTTT.

V is TRBV7-3 and J is TRBJ2-5; no firm D call. CDR3 length: 13 residues. Trimming took 2 bases from V and 2 from J, leaving 6 bases between them. Per the germline V gene, CDR1 is SGHTA and CDR2 is FQGTGA. Here the CDR3 DNA reads TGTGCCAGCAGCTTAGGCACACAAGAGACCCAGTACTTC. It encodes CASSLGTQETQYF.

J is TRBJ2-5 and V is TRBV25-1; TRBD1 agrees at 7 bases. Trimming removed 5 bases from V and 5 bases from J; junction bases left unmatched: 8. Germline lookup yields CDR1 MGHDK and CDR2 SYGVNS. The CDR3 consists of 14 residues. The CDR3 loop is CASSKGQARETQYF. CDR3 nucleotide sequence: TGTGCCAGCAGTAAAGGACAGGCCAGGGAGACCCAGTACTTC. Full variable domain (outside the CDR3, taken from reference TRBV25-1 and TRBJ2-5): EADIYQTPRYLVIGTGKKITLECSQTMGHDKMYWYQQDPGMELHLIHYSYGVNSTEKGDLSSESTVSRIRTEHFPLTLESARPSHTSQYLCASSKGQARETQYFGPGTRLLVL.

The chain uses TRBV19 and TRBJ1-1; D gene uncertain. The germline CDR1 and CDR2 sequences are LNHDA and SQIVND (reference sequence). The germline V and J ends were trimmed by 7 bases and 0 bases, with 6 bases remaining between them. This CDR3 region has 12 residues. CDR3 sequence: CASKGVNTEAFF. CDR3 DNA sequence: TGTGCCAGTAAGGGAGTGAACACTGAAGCTTTCTTT.

The chain is built from TRBV11-2 and TRBJ2-2; D might be TRBD1 (6 bases). Germline assignment: CDR1 SGHAT and CDR2 FQNNGV. This CDR3 is built from 14 residues. Trimming stripped 5 bases from V and 2 bases from J, with 9 bases between. In DNA form, the CDR3 reads TGTGCCAGCAGCCAAGGGGGAAACACCGGGGAGCTGTTTTTT. This translates into CASSQGGNTGELFF.